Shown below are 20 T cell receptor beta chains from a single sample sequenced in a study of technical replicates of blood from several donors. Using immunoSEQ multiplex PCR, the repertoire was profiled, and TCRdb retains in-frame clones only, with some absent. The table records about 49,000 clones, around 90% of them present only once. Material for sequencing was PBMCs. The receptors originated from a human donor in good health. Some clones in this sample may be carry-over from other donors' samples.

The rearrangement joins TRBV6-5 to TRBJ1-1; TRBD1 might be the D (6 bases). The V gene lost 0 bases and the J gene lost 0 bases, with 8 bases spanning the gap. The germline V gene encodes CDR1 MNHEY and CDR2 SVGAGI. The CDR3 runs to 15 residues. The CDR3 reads CASSYSGQLNTEAFF. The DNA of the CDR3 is TGTGCCAGCAGTTACTCCGGACAGCTGAACACTGAAGCTTTCTTT.

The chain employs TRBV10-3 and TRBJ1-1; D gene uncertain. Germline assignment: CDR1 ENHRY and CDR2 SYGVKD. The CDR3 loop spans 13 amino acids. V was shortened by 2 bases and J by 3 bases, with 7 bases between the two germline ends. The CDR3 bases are TGTGCCATCAGTGAGACAGAGTACACTGAAGCTTTCTTT. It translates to CAISETEYTEAFF.

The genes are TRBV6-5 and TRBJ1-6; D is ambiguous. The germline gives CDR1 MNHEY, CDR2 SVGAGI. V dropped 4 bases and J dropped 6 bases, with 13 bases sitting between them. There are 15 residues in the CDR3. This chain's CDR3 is CASSLSRRANSPLHF. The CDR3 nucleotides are TGTGCCAGCAGTTTAAGTAGGAGGGCTAATTCACCCCTCCACTTT.

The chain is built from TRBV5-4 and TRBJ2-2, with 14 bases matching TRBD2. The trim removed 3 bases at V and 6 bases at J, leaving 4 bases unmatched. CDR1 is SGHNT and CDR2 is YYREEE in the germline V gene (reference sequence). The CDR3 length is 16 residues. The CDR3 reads CASSSWTSGGPGELFF. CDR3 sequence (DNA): TGTGCCAGCAGCTCCTGGACTAGCGGGGGGCCCGGGGAGCTGTTTTTT.

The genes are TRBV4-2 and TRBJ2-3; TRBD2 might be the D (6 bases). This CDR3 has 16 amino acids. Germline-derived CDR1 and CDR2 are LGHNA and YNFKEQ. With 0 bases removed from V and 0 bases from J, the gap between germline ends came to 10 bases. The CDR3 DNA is TGTGCCAGCAGCCAAGATGTGGGGGGTAGCACAGATACGCAGTATTTT. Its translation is CASSQDVGGSTDTQYF.

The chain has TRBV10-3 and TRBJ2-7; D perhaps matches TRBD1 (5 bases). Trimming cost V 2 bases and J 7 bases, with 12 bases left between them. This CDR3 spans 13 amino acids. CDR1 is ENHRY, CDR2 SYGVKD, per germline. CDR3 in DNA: TGTGCCATCAGTGAGAAAGGGGCTGGGGAGCAGTACTTC. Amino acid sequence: CAISEKGAGEQYF.

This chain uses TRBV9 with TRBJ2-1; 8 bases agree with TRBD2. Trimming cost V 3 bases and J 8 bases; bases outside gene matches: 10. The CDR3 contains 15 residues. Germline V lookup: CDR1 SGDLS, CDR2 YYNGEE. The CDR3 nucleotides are TGTGCCAGCAGCGGATATAGCGGGGCGGCGGATGAGCAGTTCTTC. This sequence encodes CASSGYSGAADEQFF.

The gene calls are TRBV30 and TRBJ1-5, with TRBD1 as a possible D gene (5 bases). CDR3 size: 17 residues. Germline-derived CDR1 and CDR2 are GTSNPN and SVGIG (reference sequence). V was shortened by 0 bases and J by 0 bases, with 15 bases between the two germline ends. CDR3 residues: CAWSVPGVVYSNQPQHF. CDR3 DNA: TGTGCCTGGAGTGTTCCGGGGGTGGTTTATAGCAATCAGCCCCAGCATTTT.

The CDR3 region has the DNA TGCGCCAGCAGCCAAGGGCTAGCGGGCCCCTCCTACAATGAGCAGTTCTTC. Protein sequence: CASSQGLAGPSYNEQFF. V and J are TRBV4-1 and TRBJ2-1; 8 positions match TRBD2. The CDR3 is 17 amino acids. Germline trimming cut 1 base from V and 0 bases from J; bases unmatched to any gene: 5. Germline V gene sequence: CDR1 MGHRA, CDR2 YSYEKL.

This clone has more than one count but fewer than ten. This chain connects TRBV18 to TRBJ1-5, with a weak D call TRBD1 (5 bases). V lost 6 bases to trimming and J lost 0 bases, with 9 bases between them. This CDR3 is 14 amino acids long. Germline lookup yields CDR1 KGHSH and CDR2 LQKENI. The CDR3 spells CASSRQYSNQPQHF. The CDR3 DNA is TGTGCCAGCTCCCGACAGTATAGCAATCAGCCCCAGCATTTT.

The CDR3: CASSLIPSGGGTDTQYF. DNA for the CDR3: TGCGCCAGCAGCTTGATCCCCAGCGGGGGAGGCACAGATACGCAGTATTTT. The chain has TRBV5-1 and TRBJ2-3; 8 bases line up with TRBD2. Germline V gives CDR1 SGHRS, CDR2 YFSETQ. The ends lost 1 base at V and 1 base at J; junction bases unmatched: 8. This CDR3 region has 17 residues.

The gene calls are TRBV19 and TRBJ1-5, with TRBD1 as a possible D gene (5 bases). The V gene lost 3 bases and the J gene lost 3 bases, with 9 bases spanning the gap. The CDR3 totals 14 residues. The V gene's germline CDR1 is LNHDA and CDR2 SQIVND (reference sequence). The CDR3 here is CASSISQVNQPQHF. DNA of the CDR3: TGTGCCAGTAGTATTTCACAGGTCAATCAGCCCCAGCATTTT.

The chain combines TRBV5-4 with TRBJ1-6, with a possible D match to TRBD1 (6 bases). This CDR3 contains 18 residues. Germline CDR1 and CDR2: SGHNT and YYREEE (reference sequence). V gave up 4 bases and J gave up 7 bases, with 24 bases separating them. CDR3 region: CASSPGFGAEGGNSPLHF. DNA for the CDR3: TGTGCCAGCAGCCCCGGGTTTGGCGCCGAAGGGGGAAATTCACCCCTCCACTTT.

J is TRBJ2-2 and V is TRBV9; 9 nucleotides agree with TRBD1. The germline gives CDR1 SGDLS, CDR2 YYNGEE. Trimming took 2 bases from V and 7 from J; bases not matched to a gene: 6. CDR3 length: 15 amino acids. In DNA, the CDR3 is TGTGCCAGCAGCGTCCCGGGACAGGGACACGGGGAGCTGTTTTTT. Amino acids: CASSVPGQGHGELFF.

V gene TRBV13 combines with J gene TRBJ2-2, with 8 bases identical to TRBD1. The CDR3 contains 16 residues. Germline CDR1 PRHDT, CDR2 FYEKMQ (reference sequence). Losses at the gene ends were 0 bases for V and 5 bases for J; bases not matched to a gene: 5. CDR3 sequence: CASSLGAGGRTGELFF. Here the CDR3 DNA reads TGTGCCAGCAGCTTAGGGGCAGGGGGCCGGACCGGGGAGCTGTTTTTT.

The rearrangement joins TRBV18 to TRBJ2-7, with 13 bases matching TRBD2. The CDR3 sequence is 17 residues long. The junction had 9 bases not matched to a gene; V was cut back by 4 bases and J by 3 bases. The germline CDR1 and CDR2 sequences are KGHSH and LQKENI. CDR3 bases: TGTGCCAGCTCACTTACAGGGACTAGCGGGAAACTCTACGAGCAGTACTTC. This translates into CASSLTGTSGKLYEQYF.

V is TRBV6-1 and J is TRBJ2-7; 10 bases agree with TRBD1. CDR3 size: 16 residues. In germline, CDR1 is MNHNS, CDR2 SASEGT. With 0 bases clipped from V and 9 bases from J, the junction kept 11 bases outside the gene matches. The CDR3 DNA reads TGTGCCAGCAGTGAAGCGCTCACGGGACAGGGGATCAGGCAGTACTTC. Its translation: CASSEALTGQGIRQYF.

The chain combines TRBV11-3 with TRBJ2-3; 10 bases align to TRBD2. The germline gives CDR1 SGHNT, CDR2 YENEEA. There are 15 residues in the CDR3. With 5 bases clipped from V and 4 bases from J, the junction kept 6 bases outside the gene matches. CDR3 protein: CASSDRGLAPDTQYF. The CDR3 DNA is TGTGCCAGCAGCGATCGGGGACTAGCGCCAGATACGCAGTATTTT.

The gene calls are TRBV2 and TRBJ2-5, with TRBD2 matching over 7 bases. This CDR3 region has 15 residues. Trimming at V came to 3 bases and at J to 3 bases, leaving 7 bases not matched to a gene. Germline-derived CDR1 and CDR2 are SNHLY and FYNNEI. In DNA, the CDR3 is TGTGCCAGCAGTGAGGCAGGACTAGTAAAAGAGACCCAGTACTTC. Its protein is CASSEAGLVKETQYF.

CDR3 coding DNA: TGTGCCAGCAGTAGGGGAAGCTCCTACAATGAGCAGTTCTTC. It codes for CASSRGSSYNEQFF. The gene calls are TRBV6-6 and TRBJ2-1, with a possible D match to TRBD1 (5 bases). The CDR3 loop spans 14 amino acids. Germline V lookup: CDR1 MNHNY, CDR2 SVGAGI (reference sequence). Trimming took off 5 bases at V and 0 bases at J, with 8 bases between the two ends.